These T cell receptor beta chains were read from a single sample in a study of technical replicates of blood from a few donors. Generated by immunoSEQ multiplex PCR, the TCRdb table keeps only in-frame clones and is missing some. The sample carries around 80,000 clones, approximately 91% recorded once. Input material: T cells isolated from PBMCs. The receptor set was obtained from a human donor in good health. Each CDR3 is given with its conserved first and last residue. Fields, in order: J gene, clone size, D gene, V gene, CDR3 protein, CDR3 DNA. D genes are given only for firm matches. Some rows have no size entry. The others give once, few or many, or a class for an expanded clone.

j_call: TRBJ2-1; clone_size: .; d_call: .; v_call: TRBV25-1; cdr3_aa: CASSRTAVNEQFF; cdr3_nt: TGTGCCAGCAGTAGGACAGCGGTTAATGAGCAGTTCTTC
j_call: TRBJ1-5; clone_size: .; d_call: TRBD1; v_call: TRBV4-1; cdr3_aa: CASSQGQGGNQPQHF; cdr3_nt: TGCGCCAGCAGCCAAGGACAGGGGGGCAATCAGCCCCAGCATTTT
j_call: TRBJ2-7; clone_size: .; d_call: TRBD1; v_call: TRBV27; cdr3_aa: CASSTDRGSYEQYF; cdr3_nt: TGTGCCAGCAGCACCGACAGGGGATCCTACGAGCAGTACTTC
j_call: TRBJ2-6; clone_size: .; d_call: .; v_call: TRBV14; cdr3_aa: CASSPGSILSGANVLTF; cdr3_nt: TGTGCCAGCAGCCCCGGGTCCATCCTCTCTGGGGCCAACGTCCTGACTTTC
j_call: TRBJ1-2; clone_size: once; d_call: TRBD1; v_call: TRBV27; cdr3_aa: CASSRGQGPNYGYTF; cdr3_nt: TGTGCCAGCAGTAGGGGACAGGGGCCGAACTATGGCTACACCTTC
j_call: TRBJ1-1; clone_size: .; d_call: .; v_call: TRBV5-1; cdr3_aa: CASSLVDTEAFF; cdr3_nt: TGCGCCAGCAGCTTGGTCGACACTGAAGCTTTCTTT
j_call: TRBJ2-1; clone_size: once; d_call: TRBD2; v_call: TRBV7-3; cdr3_aa: CASSRTSGSAYNEQFF; cdr3_nt: TGTGCCAGCAGCAGGACTAGCGGGAGTGCCTACAATGAGCAGTTCTTC
j_call: TRBJ2-1; clone_size: .; d_call: .; v_call: TRBV29-1; cdr3_aa: CSGGMAELVEQFF; cdr3_nt: TGCAGCGGCGGGATGGCAGAGTTGGTTGAGCAGTTCTTC
j_call: TRBJ2-7; clone_size: .; d_call: .; v_call: TRBV5-1; cdr3_aa: CASSLEPGAYEQYF; cdr3_nt: TGCGCCAGCAGCTTGGAGCCGGGAGCATACGAGCAGTACTTC
j_call: TRBJ1-1; clone_size: .; d_call: .; v_call: TRBV19; cdr3_aa: CASSLPGLSTNTEAFF; cdr3_nt: TGTGCCAGTAGTTTGCCAGGGCTATCCACGAACACTGAAGCTTTCTTT
j_call: TRBJ2-2; clone_size: .; d_call: TRBD2; v_call: TRBV7-2; cdr3_aa: CASTRLAGGSGELFF; cdr3_nt: TGTGCCAGCACCAGACTAGCGGGAGGATCCGGGGAGCTGTTTTTT
j_call: TRBJ2-3; clone_size: once; d_call: TRBD2; v_call: TRBV7-9; cdr3_aa: CASSPKPLAGGQDTQYF; cdr3_nt: TGTGCCAGCAGCCCAAAACCCCTAGCGGGAGGGCAAGATACGCAGTATTTT
j_call: TRBJ2-3; clone_size: .; d_call: .; v_call: TRBV7-3; cdr3_aa: CASSSNPPREISTDTQYF; cdr3_nt: TGTGCCAGCAGCTCCAACCCCCCGAGAGAAATCAGCACAGATACGCAGTATTTT